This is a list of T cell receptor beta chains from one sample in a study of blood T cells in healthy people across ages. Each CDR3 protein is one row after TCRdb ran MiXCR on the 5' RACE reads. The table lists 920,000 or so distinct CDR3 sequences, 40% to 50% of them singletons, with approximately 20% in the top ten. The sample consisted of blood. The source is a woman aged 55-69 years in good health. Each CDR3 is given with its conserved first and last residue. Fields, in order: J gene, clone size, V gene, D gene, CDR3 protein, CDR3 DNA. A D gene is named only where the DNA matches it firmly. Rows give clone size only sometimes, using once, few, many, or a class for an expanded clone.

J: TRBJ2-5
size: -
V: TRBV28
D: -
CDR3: CASSPNGAQYF
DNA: TGTGCCAGCAGTCCGAACGGCGCGCAGTACTTC

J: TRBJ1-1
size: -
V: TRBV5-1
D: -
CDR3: CASSLTGRIAEAFF
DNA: TGCGCCAGCAGCTTAACAGGGCGTATCGCTGAAGCTTTCTTT

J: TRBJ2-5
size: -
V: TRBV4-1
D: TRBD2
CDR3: CASSQDHSSGPQETQYF
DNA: TGCGCCAGCAGCCAAGATCATAGTAGCGGGCCCCAAGAGACCCAGTACTTC

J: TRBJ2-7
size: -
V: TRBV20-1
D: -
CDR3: CSARNSGRHPYEQYF
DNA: TGCAGTGCTAGAAACTCCGGGAGACACCCCTACGAGCAGTACTTC

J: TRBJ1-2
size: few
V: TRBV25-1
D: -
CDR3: CASSAEIYGYTF
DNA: TGTGCCAGCAGTGCCGAGATCTATGGCTACACCTTC

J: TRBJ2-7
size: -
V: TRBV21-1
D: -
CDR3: CASSKARRHLSSYEQYF
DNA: TGTGCCAGCAGCAAAGCGCGTCGGCACCTCAGCTCCTACGAGCAGTACTTC

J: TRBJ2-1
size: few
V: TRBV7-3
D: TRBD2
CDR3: CASSRTSGSLGEQFF
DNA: TGTGCCAGCAGTCGCACTAGCGGGAGTCTTGGTGAGCAGTTCTTC

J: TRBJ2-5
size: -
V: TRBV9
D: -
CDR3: CASSRRGESQETQYF
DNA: TGTGCCAGCAGCCGACGCGGGGAATCGCAAGAGACCCAGTACTTC

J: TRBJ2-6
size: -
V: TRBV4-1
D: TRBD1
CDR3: CASSQVPLTGGSGANVLTF
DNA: TGCGCCAGCAGCCAAGTGCCCTTGACAGGGGGATCTGGGGCCAACGTCCTGACTTTC

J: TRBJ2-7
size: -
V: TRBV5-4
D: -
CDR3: CASRGTNYNEQYF
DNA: TGTGCCAGCAGAGGGACCAATTACAATGAGCAGTACTTC

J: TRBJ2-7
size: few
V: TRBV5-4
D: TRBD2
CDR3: CASSLEGTSDSYEQYF
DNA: TGTGCCAGCAGCTTGGAAGGGACTAGCGACTCCTACGAGCAGTACTTC

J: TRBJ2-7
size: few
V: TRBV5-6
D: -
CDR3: CASTVLTSSYEQYF
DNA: TGTGCCAGCACCGTCCTGACAAGCTCCTACGAGCAGTACTTC

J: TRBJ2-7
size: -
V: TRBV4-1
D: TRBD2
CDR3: CASSQDMSSGNKYEQYF
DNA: TGCGCCAGCAGCCAAGATATGTCTAGCGGGAACAAATACGAGCAGTACTTC

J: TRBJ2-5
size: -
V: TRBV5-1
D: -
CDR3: CASSSLLSGGLQETQYF
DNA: TGCGCCAGCAGCTCCCTTCTTTCGGGGGGCCTCCAGGAGACCCAGTACTTC

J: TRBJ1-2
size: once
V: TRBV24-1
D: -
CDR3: CATSDTETYYGYTF
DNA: TGTGCCACCAGTGATACAGAAACATACTATGGCTACACCTTC

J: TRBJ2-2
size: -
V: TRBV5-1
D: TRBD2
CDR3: CASSSTSGSPTGELFF
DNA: TGCGCCAGCAGCTCAACTAGCGGGAGCCCCACCGGGGAGCTGTTTTTT

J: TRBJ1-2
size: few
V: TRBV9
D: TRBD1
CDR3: CASSVVGQGDSGYTF
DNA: TGTGCCAGCAGCGTAGTGGGACAGGGGGACTCTGGCTACACCTTC

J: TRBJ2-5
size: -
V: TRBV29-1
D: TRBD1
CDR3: CSVRRDRQETQYF
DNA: TGCAGCGTTAGAAGGGACAGGCAGGAGACCCAGTACTTC

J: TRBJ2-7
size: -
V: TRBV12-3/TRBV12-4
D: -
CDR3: CASSLGDLMYEQYF
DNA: TGTGCCAGCAGTTTAGGGGACTTGATGTACGAGCAGTACTTC

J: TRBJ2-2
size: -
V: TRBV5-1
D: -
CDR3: CASSLAPGAGTGELFF
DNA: TGCGCCAGCAGCTTGGCCCCGGGGGCAGGCACCGGGGAGCTGTTTTTT

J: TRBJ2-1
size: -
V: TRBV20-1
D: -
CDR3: CSARDFGETQFF
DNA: TGCAGTGCTAGAGACTTTGGGGAGACCCAGTTCTTC

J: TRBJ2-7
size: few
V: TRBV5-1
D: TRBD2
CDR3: CASSVLGRERSEQYF
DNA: TGCGCCAGCAGCGTGCTAGGGCGGGAGAGGTCCGAGCAGTACTTC

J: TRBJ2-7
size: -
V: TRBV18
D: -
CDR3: CASSQSRISEFFEQYF
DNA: TGTGCCAGCTCCCAGTCGAGGATTAGTGAGTTTTTCGAGCAGTACTTC

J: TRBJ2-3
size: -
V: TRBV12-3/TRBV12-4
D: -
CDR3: CASSQGVGGDTQYF
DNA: TGTGCCAGCAGCCAGGGAGTAGGGGGAGATACGCAGTATTTT

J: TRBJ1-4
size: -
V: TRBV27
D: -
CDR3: CASSLQGRLNEKLFF
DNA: TGTGCCAGCAGTTTACAGGGACGGCTTAATGAAAAACTGTTTTTT

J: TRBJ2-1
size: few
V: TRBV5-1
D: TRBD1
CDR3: CASSPDRVDEQFF
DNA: TGCGCCAGCAGCCCGGACAGGGTCGATGAGCAGTTCTTC

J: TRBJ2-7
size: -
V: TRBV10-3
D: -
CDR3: CAIMAQGPYEQYF
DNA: TGTGCCATCATGGCCCAAGGGCCCTACGAGCAGTACTTC

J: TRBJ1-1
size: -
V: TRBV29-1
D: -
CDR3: CSVENPGEAFF
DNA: TGCAGCGTTGAAAATCCAGGAGAAGCTTTCTTT

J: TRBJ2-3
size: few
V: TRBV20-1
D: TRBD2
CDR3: CSASLYSQREGDSTDTQYF
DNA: TGCAGTGCTAGTTTGTATTCCCAGCGGGAGGGCGACAGCACAGATACGCAGTATTTT

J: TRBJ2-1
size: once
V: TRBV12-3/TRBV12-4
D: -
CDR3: CAIRGPSSYNEQFF
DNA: TGTGCCATTCGCGGCCCGAGCTCCTACAATGAGCAGTTCTTC

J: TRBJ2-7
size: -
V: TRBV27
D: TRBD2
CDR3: CASSSEGGGGDYEQYF
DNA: TGTGCCAGCAGTTCTGAGGGCGGGGGGGGCGATTACGAGCAGTACTTC

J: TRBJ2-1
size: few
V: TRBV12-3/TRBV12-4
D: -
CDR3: CASTAGLRMRNEQFF
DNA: TGTGCCAGCACCGCAGGTCTCCGGATGAGGAATGAGCAGTTCTTC

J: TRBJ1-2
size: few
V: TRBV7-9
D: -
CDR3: CASSFGAGYGYTF
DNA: TGTGCCAGCAGCTTCGGGGCTGGCTATGGCTACACCTTC

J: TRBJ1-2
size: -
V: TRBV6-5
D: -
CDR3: CASSLSFGGGYTF
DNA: TGTGCCAGCAGCCTCAGTTTTGGGGGTGGCTACACCTTC

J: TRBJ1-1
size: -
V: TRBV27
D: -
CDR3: CASSPDSSLEAFF
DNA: TGTGCCAGCAGCCCCGACAGCTCCCTTGAAGCTTTCTTT

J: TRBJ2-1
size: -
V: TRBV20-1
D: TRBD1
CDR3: CSARTGGARLSYNEQFF
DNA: TGCAGTGCGAGGACAGGGGGCGCTCGTTTGAGCTACAATGAGCAGTTCTTC

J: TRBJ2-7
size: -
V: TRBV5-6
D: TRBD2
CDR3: CASSRTSGTIYEQYF
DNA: TGTGCCAGCAGCAGGACTAGCGGGACGATCTACGAGCAGTACTTC

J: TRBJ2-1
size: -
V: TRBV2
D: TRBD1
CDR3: CASSDLFLSGTAINEQFF
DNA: TGTGCCAGCAGTGACCTTTTTTTATCGGGGACAGCCATCAATGAGCAGTTCTTC

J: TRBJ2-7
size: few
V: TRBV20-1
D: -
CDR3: CSAWGATGTEPYEQYF
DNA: TGCAGTGCTTGGGGAGCAACCGGGACGGAGCCTTACGAGCAGTACTTC